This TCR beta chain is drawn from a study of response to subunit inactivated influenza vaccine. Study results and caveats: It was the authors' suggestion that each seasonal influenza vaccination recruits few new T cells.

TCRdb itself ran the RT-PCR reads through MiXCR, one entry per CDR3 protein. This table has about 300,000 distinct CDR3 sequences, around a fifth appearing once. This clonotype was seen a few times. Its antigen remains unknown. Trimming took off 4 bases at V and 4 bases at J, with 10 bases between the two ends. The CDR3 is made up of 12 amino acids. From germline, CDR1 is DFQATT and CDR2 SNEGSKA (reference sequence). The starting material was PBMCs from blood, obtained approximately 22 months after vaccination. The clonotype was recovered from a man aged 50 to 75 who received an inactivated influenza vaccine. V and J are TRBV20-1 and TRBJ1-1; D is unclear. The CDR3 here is CSAKMIGTEAFF. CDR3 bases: TGCAGTGCTAAAATGATCGGCACTGAAGCTTTCTTT.